Below, 12 T cell receptor beta chains from the same sample are listed, as sequenced in a study of control samples from healthy donors and cancer patients. The table came from immunoSEQ multiplex PCR; TCRdb's copy has only in-frame clones and leaves some out. The sample lists some 64,000 clones; 90% were seen once. Sequenced material: PBMCs. Source of these receptors: a woman between 45 and 65 years old with colorectal cancer.

This chain joins TRBV16 and TRBJ2-4; the D gene is possibly TRBD1 (5 bases). Trimming cost V 0 bases and J 0 bases, with 21 bases left between them. Looked up from germline, CDR1 is KGHSY and CDR2 is FQNENV. The CDR3 runs to 20 residues. CDR3 nucleotide sequence: TGTGCCAGCAGCCAATCGTCGCCAGGACACGCTGCGCTAGCCAAAAACATTCAGTACTTC. This sequence encodes CASSQSSPGHAALAKNIQYF.

This chain links TRBV16 with TRBJ1-1; no definite D call. Deletions cut 0 bases from V and 1 base from J, with 9 bases between. Germline assignment: CDR1 KGHSY and CDR2 FQNENV. CDR3 length: 15 residues. The DNA for the CDR3 is TGTGCCAGCAGCCAATCCGGAGTACCGAACACTGAAGCTTTCTTT. It yields the protein CASSQSGVPNTEAFF.

Points on this clone: Other DNA sequences in this specimen translate into the identical CDR3. This chain connects TRBV5-4 to TRBJ1-6; a weak D match, TRBD1 (5 bases). V was cut by 0 bases and J by 7 bases, with 14 bases left in between. Germline assignment: CDR1 SGHNT and CDR2 YYREEE (reference sequence). This CDR3 is 16 amino acids long. CDR3 in DNA: TGTGCCAGCAGCTTGGGGGTCGGGGGTGGCAATTCACCCCTCCACTTT. Residues: CASSLGVGGGNSPLHF.

The genes are TRBV15 and TRBJ2-5, with D tentatively TRBD1 or TRBD2 (5 bases each). This CDR3 region has 15 residues. Germline V gene data show CDR1 as LNHNV and CDR2 as YYDKDF (reference sequence). Trimming cost V 5 bases and J 4 bases, with 17 bases left between them. The CDR3 sequence is CATSGPGWDGETQYF. The DNA for the CDR3 is TGTGCCACCAGCGGTCCCGGGTGGGACGGAGAGACCCAGTACTTC.

CDR3 nucleotide sequence: TGCGCCAGCAGCTTGGCCGACAGAGAAAAACTGTTTTTT. Its translation is CASSLADREKLFF. V gene TRBV5-1 combines with J gene TRBJ1-4; the D gene is possibly TRBD1 (5 bases). The germline gives CDR1 SGHRS, CDR2 YFSETQ. V lost 0 bases and J 8 bases, leaving 8 bases between the germline ends. The CDR3 has 13 residues.

The chain combines TRBV11-2 with TRBJ2-1; D uncertain. The CDR3 contains 15 residues. The V gene's germline CDR1 is SGHAT and CDR2 FQNNGV. Trimming took off 4 bases at V and 7 bases at J, with 17 bases between the two ends. The CDR3 sequence is CASSSTRQVVNEQFF. The CDR3, as DNA: TGTGCCAGCAGCTCCACGAGGCAGGTTGTGAATGAGCAGTTCTTC.

The chain is built from TRBV15 and TRBJ2-7; 7 positions match TRBD1. Germline trimming cut 0 bases from V and 5 bases from J; bases unmatched to any gene: 7. CDR3 length: 15 residues. Germline V lookup: CDR1 LNHNV, CDR2 YYDKDF (reference sequence). CDR3 DNA: TGTGCCACCAGCAGAGATGGTAAGGGGGCGGACGAGCAGTACTTC. This sequence encodes CATSRDGKGADEQYF.

The chain combines TRBV6-4 with TRBJ2-1; TRBD2 aligns across 9 bases. Looked up from germline, CDR1 is MRHNA and CDR2 is SNTAGT. V shed 5 bases, J shed 6 bases, and the junction held 5 bases outside the gene matches. The CDR3 covers 14 residues. Written as DNA, the CDR3 is TGTGCCAGCAGTCAAGCTAGCGGGACCAATGAGCAGTTCTTC. It translates to CASSQASGTNEQFF.

V gene TRBV4-2 combines with J gene TRBJ2-3; the match to TRBD2 covers 7 bases. Germline V CDR1 and CDR2: LGHNA, YNFKEQ. The CDR3 is 16 amino acids. V trimming: 0 bases; J trimming: 2 bases; junction bases outside the gene matches: 5. CDR3 DNA: TGTGCCAGCAGCCAAGATCTGAGCGGGGTCACAGATACGCAGTATTTT. Translating it yields CASSQDLSGVTDTQYF.

The rearrangement joins TRBV5-4 to TRBJ2-3, with 7 bases that match TRBD2. This CDR3 is built from 14 residues. CDR1 and CDR2 (germline): SGHNT, YYREEE (reference sequence). The ends lost 4 bases at V and 1 base at J; junction bases unmatched: 3. For the CDR3, the DNA is TGTGCCAGCAGCGGTGGGGGGGGCACAGATACGCAGTATTTT. This encodes CASSGGGGTDTQYF.

The chain joins TRBV6-4 to TRBJ2-1, with 7 bases fitting TRBD2. The CDR3 totals 15 residues. The J segment lost 5 bases and the V segment lost 3 bases, leaving 7 bases of the junction unmatched. The germline V gene has CDR1 MRHNA and CDR2 SNTAGT. The CDR3 coding sequence is TGTGCCAGCAGTGAGGAAGCGGGACCTCACAATGAGCAGTTCTTC. Translation gives CASSEEAGPHNEQFF.

V usage is TRBV2 and J usage is TRBJ2-7, with D perhaps matching TRBD1 (6 bases). CDR1 SNHLY and CDR2 FYNNEI come from the germline V gene. CDR3 length: 14 residues. Trimming took off 2 bases at V and 3 bases at J, with 11 bases between the two ends. CDR3 region: CASSESGTSYEQYF. The CDR3 DNA sequence: TGTGCCAGCAGTGAATCGGGGACAAGCTACGAGCAGTACTTC.